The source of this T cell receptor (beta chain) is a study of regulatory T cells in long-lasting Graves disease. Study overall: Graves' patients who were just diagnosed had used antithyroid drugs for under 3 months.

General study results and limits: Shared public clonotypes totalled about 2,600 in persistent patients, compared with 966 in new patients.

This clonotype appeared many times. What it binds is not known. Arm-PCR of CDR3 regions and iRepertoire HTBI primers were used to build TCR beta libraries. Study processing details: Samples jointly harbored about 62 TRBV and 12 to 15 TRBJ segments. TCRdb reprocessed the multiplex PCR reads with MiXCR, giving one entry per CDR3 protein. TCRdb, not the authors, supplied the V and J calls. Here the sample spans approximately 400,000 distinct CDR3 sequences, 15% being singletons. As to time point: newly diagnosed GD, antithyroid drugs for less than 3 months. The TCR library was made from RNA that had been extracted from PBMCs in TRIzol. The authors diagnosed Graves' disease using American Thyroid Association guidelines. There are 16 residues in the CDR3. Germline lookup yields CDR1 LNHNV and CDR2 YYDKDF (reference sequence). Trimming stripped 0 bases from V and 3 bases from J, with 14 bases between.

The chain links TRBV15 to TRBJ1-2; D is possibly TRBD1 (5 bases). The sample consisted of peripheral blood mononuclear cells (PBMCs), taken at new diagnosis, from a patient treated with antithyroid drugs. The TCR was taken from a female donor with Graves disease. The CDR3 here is CATSRDRRDSDYGYTF. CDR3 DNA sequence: TGTGCCACCAGCAGAGATCGGAGAGACAGCGACTATGGCTACACCTTC.